This TCR beta chain was observed in a study of shared clonotypes between healthy human individuals. CDR3 length: 21 amino acids. The germline CDR1 and CDR2 sequences are SGHTA and FQGTGA. V shed 5 bases, J shed 1 base, and the junction held 17 bases outside the gene matches. As concerns this clone: Its target is unknown.

General study results and limits: Some naive CD4 clonotypes, about 5%, turned up in common across four donors.

In the source study's methods: Junction-only immunoSEQ data arrived without quality scores, meaning filtering differed. Method: immunoSEQ multiplex PCR; TCRdb's copy keeps in-frame clones and lacks some. That table supplies the V and J calls and clone size; D and trimming were determined from the DNA. The table has about 2.4 million clones, 93% seen once. This TCR came from a man younger than 35 in good health. Some clones in this sample may be carry-over from other donors' samples. The rearrangement uses TRBV7-3 and TRBJ2-2, with TRBD2 identical over 12 bases. The sample was naive CD4+ T cells from PBMCs. Subset specified: CD45RA+ positively selected. CDR3 residues: CASSRLGGLAGGPGNTGELFF. CDR3 nucleotides: TGTGCCAGCAGCCGCCTGGGAGGGCTAGCGGGAGGGCCCGGGAACACCGGGGAGCTGTTTTTT.